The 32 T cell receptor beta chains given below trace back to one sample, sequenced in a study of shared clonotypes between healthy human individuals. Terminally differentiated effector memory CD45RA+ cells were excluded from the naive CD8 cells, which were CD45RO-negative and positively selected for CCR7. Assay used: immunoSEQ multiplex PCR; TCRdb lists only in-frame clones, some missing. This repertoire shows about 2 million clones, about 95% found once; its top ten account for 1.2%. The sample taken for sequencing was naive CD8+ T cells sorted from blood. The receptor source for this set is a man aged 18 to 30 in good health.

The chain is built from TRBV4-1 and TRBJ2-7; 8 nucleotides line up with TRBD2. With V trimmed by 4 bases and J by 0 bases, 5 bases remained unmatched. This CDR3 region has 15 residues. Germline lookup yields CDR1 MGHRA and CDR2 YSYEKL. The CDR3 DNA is TGCGCCAGCAGCCCGACTAGCGTAAGCTCCTACGAGCAGTACTTC. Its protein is CASSPTSVSSYEQYF.

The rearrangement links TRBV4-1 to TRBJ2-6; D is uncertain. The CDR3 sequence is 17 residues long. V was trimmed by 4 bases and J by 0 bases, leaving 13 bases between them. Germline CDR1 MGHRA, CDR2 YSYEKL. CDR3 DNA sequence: TGCGCCAGCAGCCTGCATTTAGGGATCTCTGGGGCCAACGTCCTGACTTTC. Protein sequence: CASSLHLGISGANVLTF.

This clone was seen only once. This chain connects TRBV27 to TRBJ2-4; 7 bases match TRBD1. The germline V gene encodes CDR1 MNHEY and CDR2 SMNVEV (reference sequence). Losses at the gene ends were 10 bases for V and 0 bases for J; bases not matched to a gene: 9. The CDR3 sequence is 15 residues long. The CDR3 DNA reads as TGTGCCACCCGGGACAGCTTAGCAGCCAAAAACATTCAGTACTTC. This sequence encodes CATRDSLAAKNIQYF.

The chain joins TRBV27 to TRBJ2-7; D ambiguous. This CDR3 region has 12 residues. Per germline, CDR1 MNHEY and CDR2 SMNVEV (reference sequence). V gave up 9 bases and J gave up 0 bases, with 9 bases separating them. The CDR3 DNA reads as TGTGCCAGTGCGGTGAGCTCCTACGAGCAGTACTTC. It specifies CASAVSSYEQYF.

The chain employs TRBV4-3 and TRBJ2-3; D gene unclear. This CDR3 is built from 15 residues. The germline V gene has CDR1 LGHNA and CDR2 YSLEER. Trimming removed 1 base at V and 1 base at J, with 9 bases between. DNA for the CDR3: TGCGCCAGCAGCCAAGGCGGTGATGGCACAGATACGCAGTATTTT. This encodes CASSQGGDGTDTQYF.

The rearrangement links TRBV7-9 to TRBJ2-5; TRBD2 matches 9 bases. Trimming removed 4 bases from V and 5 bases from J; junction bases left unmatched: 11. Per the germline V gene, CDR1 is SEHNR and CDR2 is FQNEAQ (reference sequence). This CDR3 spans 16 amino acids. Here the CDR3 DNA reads TGTGCCAGCAGCTCTGCCGGGGTTAGCGGGGGTGAGACCCAGTACTTC. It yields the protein CASSSAGVSGGETQYF.

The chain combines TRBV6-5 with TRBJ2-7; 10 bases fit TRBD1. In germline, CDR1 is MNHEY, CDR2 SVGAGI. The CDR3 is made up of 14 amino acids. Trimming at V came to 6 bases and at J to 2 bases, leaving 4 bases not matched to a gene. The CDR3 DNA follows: TGTGCCAGCAGCATGACAGGGGGCACCTACGAGCAGTACTTC. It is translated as CASSMTGGTYEQYF.

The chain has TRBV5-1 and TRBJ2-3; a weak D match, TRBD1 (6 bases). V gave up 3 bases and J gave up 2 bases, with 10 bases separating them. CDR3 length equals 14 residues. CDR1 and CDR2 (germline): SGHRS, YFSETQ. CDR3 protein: CASSYQGHTDTQYF. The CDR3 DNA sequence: TGCGCCAGCAGCTATCAGGGGCACACAGATACGCAGTATTTT.

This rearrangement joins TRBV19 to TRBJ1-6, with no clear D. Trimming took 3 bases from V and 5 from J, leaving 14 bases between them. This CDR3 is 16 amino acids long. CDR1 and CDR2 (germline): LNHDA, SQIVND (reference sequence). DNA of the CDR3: TGTGCCAGTAGTATCCTTCCTGTCCCAAATAATTCACCCCTCCACTTT. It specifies CASSILPVPNNSPLHF. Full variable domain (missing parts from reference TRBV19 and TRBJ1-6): DGGITQSPKYLFRKEGQNVTLSCEQNLNHDAMYWYRQDPGQGLRLIYYSQIVNDFQKGDIAEGYSVSREKKESFPLTVTSAQKNPTAFYLCASSILPVPNNSPLHFGNGTRLTVT.

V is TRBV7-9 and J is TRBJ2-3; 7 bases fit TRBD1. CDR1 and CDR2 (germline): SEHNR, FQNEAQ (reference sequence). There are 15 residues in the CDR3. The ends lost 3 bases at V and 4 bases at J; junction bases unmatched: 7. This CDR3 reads CASSLTDRVADTQYF. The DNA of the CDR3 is TGTGCCAGCAGCTTGACCGACAGGGTAGCAGATACGCAGTATTTT. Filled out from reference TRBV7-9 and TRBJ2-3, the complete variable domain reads DTGVSQNPRHKITKRGQNVTFRCDPISEHNRLYWYRQTLGQGPEFLTYFQNEAQLEKSRLLSDRFSAERPKGSFSTLEIQRTEQGDSAMYLCASSLTDRVADTQYFGPGTRLTVL.

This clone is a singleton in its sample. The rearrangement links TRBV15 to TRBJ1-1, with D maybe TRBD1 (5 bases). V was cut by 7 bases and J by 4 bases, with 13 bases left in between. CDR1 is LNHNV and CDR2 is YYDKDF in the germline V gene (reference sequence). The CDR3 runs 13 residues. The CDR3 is CATTGGLSTEAFF. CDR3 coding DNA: TGTGCCACCACGGGGGGATTGAGCACTGAAGCTTTCTTT. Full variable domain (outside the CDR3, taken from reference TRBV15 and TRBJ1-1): DAMVIQNPRYQVTQFGKPVTLSCSQTLNHNVMYWYQQKSSQAPKLLFHYYDKDFNNEADTPDNFQSRRPNTSFCFLDIRSPGLGDTAMYLCATTGGLSTEAFFGQGTRLTVV.

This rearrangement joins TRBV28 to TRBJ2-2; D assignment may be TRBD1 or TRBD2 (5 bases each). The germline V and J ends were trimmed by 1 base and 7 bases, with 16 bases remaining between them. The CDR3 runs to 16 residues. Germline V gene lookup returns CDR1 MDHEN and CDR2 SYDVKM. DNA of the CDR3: TGTGCCAGCAGTTTATACCTCAGGGAAGAGGGCGGGGAGCTGTTTTTT. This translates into CASSLYLREEGGELFF.

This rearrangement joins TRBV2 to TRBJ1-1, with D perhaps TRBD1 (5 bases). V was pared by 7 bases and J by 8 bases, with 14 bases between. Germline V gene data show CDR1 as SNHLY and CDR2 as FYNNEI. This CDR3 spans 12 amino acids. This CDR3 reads CASIKGAEEAFF. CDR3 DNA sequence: TGTGCCAGCATCAAAGGGGCGGAAGAAGCTTTCTTT.

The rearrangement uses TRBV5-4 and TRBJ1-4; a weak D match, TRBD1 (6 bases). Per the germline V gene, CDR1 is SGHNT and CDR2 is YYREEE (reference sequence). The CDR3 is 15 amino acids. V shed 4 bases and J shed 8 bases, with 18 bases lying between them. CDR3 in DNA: TGTGCCAGCAGCGGGGGGGCAGAAGGACCCGAAAAACTGTTTTTT. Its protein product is CASSGGAEGPEKLFF. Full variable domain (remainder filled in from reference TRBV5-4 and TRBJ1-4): ETGVTQSPTHLIKTRGQQVTLRCSSQSGHNTVSWYQQALGQGPQFIFQYYREEENGRGNFPPRFSGLQFPNYSSELNVNALELDDSALYLCASSGGAEGPEKLFFGSGTQLSVL.

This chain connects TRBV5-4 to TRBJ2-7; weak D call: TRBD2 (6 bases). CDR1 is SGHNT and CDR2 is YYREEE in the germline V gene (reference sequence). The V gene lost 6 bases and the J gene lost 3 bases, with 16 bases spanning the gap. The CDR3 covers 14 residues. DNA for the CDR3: TGTGCCAGCACATCGGGGGAAAGCGACTACGAGCAGTACTTC. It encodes CASTSGESDYEQYF.

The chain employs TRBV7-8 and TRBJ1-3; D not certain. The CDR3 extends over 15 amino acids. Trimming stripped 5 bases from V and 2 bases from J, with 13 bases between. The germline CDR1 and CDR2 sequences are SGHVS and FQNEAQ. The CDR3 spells CASSPRGVTGNTIYF. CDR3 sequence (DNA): TGTGCCAGCAGCCCTCGTGGGGTCACTGGAAACACCATATATTTT.

The CDR3 DNA sequence: TGTGCCAGCAGCTACCGACCTCTCCTACCTTACAATGAGCAGTTCTTC. Translation gives CASSYRPLLPYNEQFF. The rearrangement uses TRBV5-6 and TRBJ2-1; D remains unclear. Germline values: CDR1 SGHDT, CDR2 YYEEEE. The CDR3 sequence is 16 residues long. The V and J ends lost 3 bases and 4 bases respectively, with 17 bases between them. Full variable domain (rest looked up from reference TRBV5-6 and TRBJ2-1): DAGVTQSPTHLIKTRGQQVTLRCSPKSGHDTVSWYQQALGQGPQFIFQYYEEEERQRGNFPDRFSGHQFPNYSSELNVNALLLGDSALYLCASSYRPLLPYNEQFFGPGTRLTVL.

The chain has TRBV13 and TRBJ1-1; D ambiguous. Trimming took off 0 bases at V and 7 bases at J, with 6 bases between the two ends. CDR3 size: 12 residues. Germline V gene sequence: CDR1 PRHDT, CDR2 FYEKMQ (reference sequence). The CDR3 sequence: CASSLGPNEAFF. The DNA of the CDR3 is TGTGCCAGCAGCTTAGGTCCCAATGAAGCTTTCTTT.

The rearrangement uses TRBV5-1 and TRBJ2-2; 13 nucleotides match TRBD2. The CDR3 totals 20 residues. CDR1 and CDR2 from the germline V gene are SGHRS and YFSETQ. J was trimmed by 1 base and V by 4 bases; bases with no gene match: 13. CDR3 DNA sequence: TGCGCCAGCAGCCCGACTAGCGGGGGGTCCCTTGATATGAACACCGGGGAGCTGTTTTTT. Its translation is CASSPTSGGSLDMNTGELFF.

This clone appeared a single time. The CDR3 bases are TGTGCCAGCAGTCCACGGGACAGCGTATTAGGGTTCTCTGGAAACACCATATATTTT. Protein: CASSPRDSVLGFSGNTIYF. This chain joins TRBV27 and TRBJ1-3, with 7 positions matching TRBD1. The CDR3 consists of 19 residues. V shed 5 bases, J shed 0 bases, and the junction held 16 bases outside the gene matches. Germline assignment: CDR1 MNHEY and CDR2 SMNVEV (reference sequence).

The CDR3 DNA is TGCGCCAGCAGCCTAGACGACAGGGGTAATCAGCCCCAGCATTTT. It yields the protein CASSLDDRGNQPQHF. The J gene is TRBJ1-5, the V gene TRBV4-1, with 8 bases lining up with TRBD1. Germline V gene data show CDR1 as MGHRA and CDR2 as YSYEKL. V shed 4 bases, J shed 4 bases, and the junction held 6 bases outside the gene matches. The CDR3 consists of 15 residues.

CDR3 amino acids: CASSPRSLSYEQYF. The CDR3 DNA is TGTGCCAGCAGCCCCAGGAGTCTGTCCTACGAGCAGTACTTC. V is TRBV7-8 and J is TRBJ2-7; D is ambiguous. V dropped 5 bases and J dropped 1 base, with 12 bases sitting between them. The CDR3 extends over 14 amino acids. Germline CDR1 reads SGHVS; CDR2 reads FQNEAQ.

DNA of the CDR3: TGTGCCAGCAGGACGACAGGACCCAATCAGCCCCAGCATTTT. This gives the protein CASRTTGPNQPQHF. V and J are TRBV28 and TRBJ1-5, with a possible D match to TRBD1 (6 bases). This CDR3 region has 14 residues. CDR1 MDHEN and CDR2 SYDVKM come from the germline V gene. Trimming stripped 6 bases from V and 3 bases from J, with 12 bases between.

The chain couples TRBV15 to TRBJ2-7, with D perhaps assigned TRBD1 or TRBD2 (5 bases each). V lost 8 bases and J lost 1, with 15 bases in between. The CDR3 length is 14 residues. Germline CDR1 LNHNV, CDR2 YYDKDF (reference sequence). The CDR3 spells CATSGAFTSYEQYF. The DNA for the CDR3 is TGTGCCACCTCCGGGGCCTTCACTTCCTACGAGCAGTACTTC. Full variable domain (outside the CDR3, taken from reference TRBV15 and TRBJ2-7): DAMVIQNPRYQVTQFGKPVTLSCSQTLNHNVMYWYQQKSSQAPKLLFHYYDKDFNNEADTPDNFQSRRPNTSFCFLDIRSPGLGDTAMYLCATSGAFTSYEQYFGPGTRLTVT.

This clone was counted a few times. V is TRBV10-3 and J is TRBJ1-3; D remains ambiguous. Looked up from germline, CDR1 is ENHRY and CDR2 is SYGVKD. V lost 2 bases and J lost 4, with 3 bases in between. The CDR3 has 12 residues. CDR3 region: CAISEVGNTIYF. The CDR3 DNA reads TGTGCCATCAGTGAGGTGGGAAACACCATATATTTT.

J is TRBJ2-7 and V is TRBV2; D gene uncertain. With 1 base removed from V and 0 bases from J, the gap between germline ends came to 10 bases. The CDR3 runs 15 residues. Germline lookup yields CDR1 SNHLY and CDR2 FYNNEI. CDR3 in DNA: TGTGCCAGCAGTGAAGAGGACCGGAGCTCCTACGAGCAGTACTTC. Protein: CASSEEDRSSYEQYF.

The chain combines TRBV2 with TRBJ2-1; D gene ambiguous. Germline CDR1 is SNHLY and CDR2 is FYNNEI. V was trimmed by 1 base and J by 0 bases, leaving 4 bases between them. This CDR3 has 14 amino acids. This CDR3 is CASSEEDSYNEQFF. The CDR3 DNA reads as TGTGCCAGCAGTGAAGAGGACTCCTACAATGAGCAGTTCTTC.

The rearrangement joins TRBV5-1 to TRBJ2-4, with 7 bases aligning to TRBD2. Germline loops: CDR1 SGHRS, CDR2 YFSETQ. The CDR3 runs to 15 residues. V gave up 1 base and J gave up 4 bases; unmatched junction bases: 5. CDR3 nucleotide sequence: TGCGCCAGCAGCTTGCGGTACGGGAGGAAAAACATTCAGTACTTC. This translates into CASSLRYGRKNIQYF.

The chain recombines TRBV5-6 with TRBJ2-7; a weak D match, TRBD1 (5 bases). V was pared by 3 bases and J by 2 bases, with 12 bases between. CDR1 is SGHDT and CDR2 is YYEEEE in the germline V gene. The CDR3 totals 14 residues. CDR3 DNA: TGTGCCAGCAGCTCGTGGACAAGGACCTACGAGCAGTACTTC. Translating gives CASSSWTRTYEQYF. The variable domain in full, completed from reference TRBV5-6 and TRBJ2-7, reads DAGVTQSPTHLIKTRGQQVTLRCSPKSGHDTVSWYQQALGQGPQFIFQYYEEEERQRGNFPDRFSGHQFPNYSSELNVNALLLGDSALYLCASSSWTRTYEQYFGPGTRLTVT.

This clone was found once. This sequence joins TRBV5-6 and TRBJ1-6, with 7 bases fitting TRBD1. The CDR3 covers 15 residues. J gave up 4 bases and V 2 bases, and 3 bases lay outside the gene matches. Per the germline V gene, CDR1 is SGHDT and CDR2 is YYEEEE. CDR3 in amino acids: CASSLRDSYNSPLHF. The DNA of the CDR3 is TGTGCCAGCAGCTTAAGGGACAGTTATAATTCACCCCTCCACTTT.

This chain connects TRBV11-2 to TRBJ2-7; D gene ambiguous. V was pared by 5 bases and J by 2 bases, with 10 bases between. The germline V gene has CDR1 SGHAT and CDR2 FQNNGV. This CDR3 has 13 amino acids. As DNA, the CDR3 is TGTGCCAGCAGCCCCCCCGGAACCTACGAGCAGTACTTC. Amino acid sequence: CASSPPGTYEQYF.

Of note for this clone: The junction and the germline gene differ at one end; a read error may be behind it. This chain's CDR3 is CASSFNAGNTGELFF. The CDR3 DNA sequence: TGTGCTAGCAGCTTCAACGCGGGTAACACCGGGGAGCTGTTTTTT. V is TRBV7-7 and J is TRBJ2-2; D may be TRBD2 (5 bases). This CDR3 has 15 amino acids. Germline CDR1 is SSHAT and CDR2 is FNYEAQ (reference sequence). Supplemented by reference TRBV7-7 and TRBJ2-2, the full variable domain reads GAGVSQSPRYKVTKRGQDVTLRCDPISSHATLYWYQQALGQGPEFLTYFNYEAQPDKSGLPSDRFSAERPEGSISTLTIQRTEQRDSAMYRCASSFNAGNTGELFFGEGSRLTVL.